The sequence of this TCR beta chain was determined in a study of cytomegalovirus exposure and HLA in healthy donors. In the PCR, 60 Vbeta and 13 Jbeta primers were used. The table came from immunoSEQ multiplex PCR; TCRdb's copy has only in-frame clones and leaves some out. The data contain some 140,000 clones, about 80% of them singletons. The CDR3 has 14 amino acids. Looked up from germline, CDR1 is GTSNPN and CDR2 is SVGIG (reference sequence). Trimming removed 0 bases from V and 2 bases from J, with 11 bases in between. The sequenced sample was PBMCs. This sequence was found in a woman in her forties in good health and CMV-seronegative. The chain joins TRBV30 to TRBJ2-7, with a tentative D call TRBD2 (5 bases). This CDR3 reads CAWSVLSGTYEQYF. CDR3 DNA: TGTGCCTGGAGTGTATTGTCGGGAACCTACGAGCAGTACTTC.